Listed here are 8 T cell receptor beta chains from one sample, sequenced in a study of long-term antiretroviral therapy in people with HIV. Samples were assayed with immunoSEQ v3.0 at survey level. Assay: immunoSEQ multiplex PCR; the TCRdb copy retains only in-frame clones and omits some. This table holds tens of thousands of clones, roughly 88% found once. The source was unsorted PBMCs, collected roughly 4.1 years after starting antiretroviral therapy. These receptors all stem from a young man with HIV.

The rearrangement links TRBV9 to TRBJ2-3; 9 nucleotides align to TRBD2. Unmatched junction bases numbered 9, after V lost 2 bases and J lost 2 bases. Germline V gene data show CDR1 as SGDLS and CDR2 as YYNGEE. The CDR3 spans 17 residues. This CDR3 is CASSVGGGGLATDTQYF. In DNA form, the CDR3 reads TGTGCCAGCAGCGTTGGTGGGGGGGGACTAGCCACAGATACGCAGTATTTT.

The chain combines TRBV20-1 with TRBJ2-4; D gene unclear. Germline CDR1 DFQATT, CDR2 SNEGSKA (reference sequence). V lost 7 bases to trimming and J lost 3 bases, with 7 bases between them. This CDR3 contains 11 residues. CDR3 bases: TGCAGTGGGGCCGGCAAAAACATTCAGTACTTC. It encodes CSGAGKNIQYF.

This clone was detected once. This sequence joins TRBV27 and TRBJ2-3; TRBD2 agrees at 7 bases. The CDR3 consists of 14 residues. V lost 5 bases to trimming and J lost 4 bases; unmatched junction nucleotides: 6. Germline values: CDR1 MNHEY, CDR2 SMNVEV (reference sequence). The CDR3 reads CASSLGLVSDTQYF. The CDR3, as DNA: TGTGCCAGCAGTCTAGGACTAGTATCAGATACGCAGTATTTT.

The CDR3 coding sequence is TGTGCCAGCAGCCTAGGCTCTGGGGCCAACGTCCTGACTTTC. Protein sequence: CASSLGSGANVLTF. This chain joins TRBV7-9 and TRBJ2-6; the D is unclear. V was pared by 5 bases and J by 0 bases, with 5 bases between. This CDR3 contains 14 residues. The germline V gene has CDR1 SEHNR and CDR2 FQNEAQ (reference sequence).

This clone was detected only a few times. The chain employs TRBV4-2 and TRBJ1-1; D might be TRBD1 (5 bases). V lost 1 base and J lost 1, with 13 bases in between. CDR3 length equals 16 residues. Per germline, CDR1 LGHNA and CDR2 YNFKEQ. CDR3 nucleotide sequence: TGTGCCAGCAGCCAAGTCGGGGGATTCGGGAACACTGAAGCTTTCTTT. As protein: CASSQVGGFGNTEAFF.

The chain couples TRBV5-5 to TRBJ2-5, with 11 bases that match TRBD2. The V and J ends lost 0 bases and 1 base, in that order; junction bases with no gene match: 5. Germline lookup yields CDR1 SGHKS and CDR2 YYEKEE (reference sequence). The CDR3 contains 17 residues. The CDR3 loop reads CASSLGLAGGPQETQYF. As DNA, the CDR3 is TGTGCCAGCAGCTTGGGTCTAGCGGGAGGTCCCCAAGAGACCCAGTACTTC. Filled out from reference TRBV5-5 and TRBJ2-5, the complete variable domain reads DAGVTQSPTHLIKTRGQQVTLRCSPISGHKSVSWYQQVLGQGPQFIFQYYEKEERGRGNFPDRFSARQFPNYSSELNVNALLLGDSALYLCASSLGLAGGPQETQYFGPGTRLLVL.

V is TRBV5-1 and J is TRBJ2-3; 7 bases align to TRBD2. Germline loops: CDR1 SGHRS, CDR2 YFSETQ. Germline trimming cut 0 bases from V and 4 bases from J; bases unmatched to any gene: 5. The CDR3 is made up of 15 amino acids. The chain's CDR3 is CASSLVRGGADTQYF. The CDR3 nucleotides are TGCGCCAGCAGCTTGGTGCGTGGGGGGGCAGATACGCAGTATTTT.

The chain employs TRBV10-1 and TRBJ1-6; D remains ambiguous. The CDR3 is 13 residues long. V dropped 4 bases and J dropped 10 bases, with 11 bases sitting between them. Germline V gene data show CDR1 as WNHNN and CDR2 as SYGVQD (reference sequence). In nucleotides, the CDR3 is TGCGCCAGCAGTGTTGGCACTCACTCACCCCTCCACTTT. Its translation: CASSVGTHSPLHF.